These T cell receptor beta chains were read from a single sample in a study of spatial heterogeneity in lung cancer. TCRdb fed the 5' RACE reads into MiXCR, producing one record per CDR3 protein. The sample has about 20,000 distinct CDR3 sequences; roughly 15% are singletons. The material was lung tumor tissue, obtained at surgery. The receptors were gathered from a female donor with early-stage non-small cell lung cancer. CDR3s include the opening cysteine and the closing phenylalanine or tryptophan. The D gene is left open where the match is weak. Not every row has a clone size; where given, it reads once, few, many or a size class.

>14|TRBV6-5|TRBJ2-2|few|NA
TGTGCCAGCAGTTATTATGAGGGGGAGGGGGAGCTGTTTTTT
CASSYYEGEGELFF
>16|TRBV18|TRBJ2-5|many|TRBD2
TGTGCCAGCTCACTCGGACTAGCGGGAGCTCAGGAGACCCAGTACTTC
CASSLGLAGAQETQYF
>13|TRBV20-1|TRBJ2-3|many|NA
TGCAGTGCTCCGCGGACTGGAACAGATACGCAGTATTTT
CSAPRTGTDTQYF
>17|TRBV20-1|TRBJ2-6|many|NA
TGCAGTGCTAGTGCAGGGGCTGTGCGTTCTGGGGCCAACGTCCTGACTTTC
CSASAGAVRSGANVLTF
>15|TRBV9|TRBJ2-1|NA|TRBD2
TGTGCCAGCAGCGGTAGCGGGACGCCTTACAATGAGCAGTTCTTC
CASSGSGTPYNEQFF
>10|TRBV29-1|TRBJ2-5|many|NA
TGCAGCGTTGTGGGGGCGACCCAGTACTTC
CSVVGATQYF
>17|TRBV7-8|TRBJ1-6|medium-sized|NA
TGTGCCAGCAGCCCTAATACCGGGGCCTCGCTTAATTCACCCCTCCACTTT
CASSPNTGASLNSPLHF
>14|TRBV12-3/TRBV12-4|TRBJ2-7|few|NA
TGTGCCAGCAGTTTAGACAGGCACTCCTACGAGCAGTACTTC
CASSLDRHSYEQYF
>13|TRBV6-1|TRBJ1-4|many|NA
TGTGCCAGCTATGGACAGCCTAATGAAAAACTGTTTTTT
CASYGQPNEKLFF
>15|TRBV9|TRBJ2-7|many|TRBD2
TGTGCCAGCAGCGTAGCACTGGCGGGAGGGCACGAGCAGTACTTC
CASSVALAGGHEQYF
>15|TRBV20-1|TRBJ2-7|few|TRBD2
TGCAGTGCTAGGGATCCGGGACTAGCGGTCTACGAGCAGTACTTC
CSARDPGLAVYEQYF
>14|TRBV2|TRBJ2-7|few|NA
TGTGCCAGCAGTATTCGACGGAGCCCCTACGAGCAGTACTTC
CASSIRRSPYEQYF
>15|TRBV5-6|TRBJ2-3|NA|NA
TGTGCCAGCAGCTCGGGACATCTGACCGTAGATACGCAGTATTTT
CASSSGHLTVDTQYF
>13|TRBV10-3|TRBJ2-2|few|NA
TGTGCCACCAGCGGAACGAACACCGGGGAGCTGTTTTTT
CATSGTNTGELFF
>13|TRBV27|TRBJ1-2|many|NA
TGTGCCAGCAGAAGAACAGGGAGCTATGGCTACACCTTC
CASRRTGSYGYTF
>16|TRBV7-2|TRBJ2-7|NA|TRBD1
TGTGCCAGCAGCTTAAACGCCCCGACAGGGCCCCACGAGCAGTACTTC
CASSLNAPTGPHEQYF
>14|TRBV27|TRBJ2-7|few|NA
TGTGCCAGCAGTTTATGGGCAGGCACCTACGAGCAGTACTTC
CASSLWAGTYEQYF
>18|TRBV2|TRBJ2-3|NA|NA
TGTGCCAGCAGCCCCCCCGCAGGGTTTGGGTTGGACACAGATACGCAGTATTTT
CASSPPAGFGLDTDTQYF
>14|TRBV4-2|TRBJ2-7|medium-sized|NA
TGTGCCAGCAGCCAAGGACGTGACAGCTACGAGCAGTACTTC
CASSQGRDSYEQYF
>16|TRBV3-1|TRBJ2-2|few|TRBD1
TGTGCCAGCAGCCCCACGACAGGGGGCAGAACCGGGGAGCTGTTTTTT
CASSPTTGGRTGELFF
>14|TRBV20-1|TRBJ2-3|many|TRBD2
TGCAGTGCGGTGGATAGCGGGAGCACAGATACGCAGTATTTT
CSAVDSGSTDTQYF
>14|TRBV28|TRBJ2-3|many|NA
TGTGCCACATCTAGGGCGTCGCACACAGATACGCAGTATTTT
CATSRASHTDTQYF
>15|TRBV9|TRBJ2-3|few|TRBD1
TGTGCCAGCAGCGTAGAGGGACAGACTAAAGAGACGCAGTATTTT
CASSVEGQTKETQYF
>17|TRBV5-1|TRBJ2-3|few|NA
TGCGCCAGCAGCCCCAGGCTAGGGGGACACCTCACAGATACGCAGTATTTT
CASSPRLGGHLTDTQYF
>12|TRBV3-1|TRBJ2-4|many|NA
TGTGCCAGCAGCCAAGATCGCAGGGACCAGTACTTC
CASSQDRRDQYF
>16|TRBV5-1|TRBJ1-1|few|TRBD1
TGCGCCAGCAGCTTGGCCGGGACAGGGGGAGTCACTGAAGCTTTCTTT
CASSLAGTGGVTEAFF
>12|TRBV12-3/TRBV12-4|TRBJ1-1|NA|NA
TGTGCCAGCAGTTTCATGAACACTGAAGCTTTCTTT
CASSFMNTEAFF
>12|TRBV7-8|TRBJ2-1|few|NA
TGTGCCAGCAGCACATACAACAATGAGCAGTTCTTC
CASSTYNNEQFF
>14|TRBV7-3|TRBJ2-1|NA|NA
TGTGCCAGCAGCGCCCAGTTAGTGGGCGATGAGCAGTTCTTC
CASSAQLVGDEQFF
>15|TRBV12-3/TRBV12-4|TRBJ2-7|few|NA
TGTGCCAGCAGTTTAAGTTCCGGCTCCTCGAGGGAGCAGTACTTC
CASSLSSGSSREQYF
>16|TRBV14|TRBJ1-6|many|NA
TGTGCCAGCAGCCAAGATGCGGGGGGATTCGATTCACCCCTCCACTTT
CASSQDAGGFDSPLHF
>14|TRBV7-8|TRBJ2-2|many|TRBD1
TGTGCCAGCAGCGCGGTACAGGGGGCCGGGGAGCTGTTTTTT
CASSAVQGAGELFF
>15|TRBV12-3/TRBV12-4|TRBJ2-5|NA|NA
TGTGCCAGCAGTCCACGGCGGGTGGGAGAAGAGACCCAGTACTTC
CASSPRRVGEETQYF
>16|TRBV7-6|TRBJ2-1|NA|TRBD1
TGTGCCAGCAGCTTAGGCGGACAGGCGTCCTACAATGAGCAGTTCTTC
CASSLGGQASYNEQFF